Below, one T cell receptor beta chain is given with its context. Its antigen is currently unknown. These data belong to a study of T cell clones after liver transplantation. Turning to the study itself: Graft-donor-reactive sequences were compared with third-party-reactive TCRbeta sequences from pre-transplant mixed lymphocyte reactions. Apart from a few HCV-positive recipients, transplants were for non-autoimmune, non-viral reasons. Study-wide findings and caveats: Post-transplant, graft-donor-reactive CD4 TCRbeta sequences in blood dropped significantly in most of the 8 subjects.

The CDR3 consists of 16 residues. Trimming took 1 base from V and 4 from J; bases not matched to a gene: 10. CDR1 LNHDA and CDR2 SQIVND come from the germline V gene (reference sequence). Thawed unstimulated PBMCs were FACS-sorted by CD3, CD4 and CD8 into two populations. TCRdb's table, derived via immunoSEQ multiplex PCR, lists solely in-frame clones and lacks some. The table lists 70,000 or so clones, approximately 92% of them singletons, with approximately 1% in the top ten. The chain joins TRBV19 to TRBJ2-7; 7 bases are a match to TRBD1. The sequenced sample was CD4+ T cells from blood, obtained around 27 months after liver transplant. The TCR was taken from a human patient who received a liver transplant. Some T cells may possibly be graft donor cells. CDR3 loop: CASSIAPTGAVYEQYF. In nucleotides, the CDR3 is TGTGCCAGTAGTATAGCCCCCACAGGGGCCGTGTACGAGCAGTACTTC.